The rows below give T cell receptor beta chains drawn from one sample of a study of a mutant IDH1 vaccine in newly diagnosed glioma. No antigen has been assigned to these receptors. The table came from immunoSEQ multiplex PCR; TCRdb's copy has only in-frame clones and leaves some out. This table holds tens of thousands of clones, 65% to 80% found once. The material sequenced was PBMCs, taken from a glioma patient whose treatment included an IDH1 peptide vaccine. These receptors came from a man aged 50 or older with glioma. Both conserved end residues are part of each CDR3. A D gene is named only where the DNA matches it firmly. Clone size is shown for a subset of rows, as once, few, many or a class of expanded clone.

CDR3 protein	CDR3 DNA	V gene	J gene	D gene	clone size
CASSEGATQYF	TGTGCCAGCAGTGAGGGAGCTACGCAGTATTTT	TRBV28	TRBJ2-3	.	few
CASSMGGSNQPQHF	TGTGCCAGCAGTATGGGGGGAAGCAATCAGCCCCAGCATTTT	TRBV27	TRBJ1-5	.	.
CAISEQGGSYEQYF	TGTGCCATCAGTGAGCAAGGAGGGTCCTACGAGCAGTACTTC	TRBV10-3	TRBJ2-7	.	once
CASSQDLAFQETQYF	TGCGCCAGCAGCCAAGACCTAGCGTTCCAAGAGACCCAGTACTTC	TRBV4-3	TRBJ2-5	.	once
CASSSRYLQGGGNQPQHF	TGTGCCAGCAGCTCCCGATACTTGCAGGGAGGGGGCAATCAGCCCCAGCATTTT	TRBV5-6	TRBJ1-5	.	.
CASRGRYEEQYF	TGTGCCAGCCGGGGAAGATACGAGGAGCAGTACTTC	TRBV6-1	TRBJ2-7	.	.
CASSTGREETQYF	TGTGCCAGTAGTACAGGGAGGGAAGAGACCCAGTACTTC	TRBV19	TRBJ2-5	TRBD2	.
CASSPTGDLENEQFF	TGCGCCAGCAGCCCGACAGGGGATTTGGAAAATGAGCAGTTCTTC	TRBV5-1	TRBJ2-1	TRBD1	.
CSVEAGGYGYTF	TGCAGCGTTGAGGCAGGCGGCTATGGCTACACCTTC	TRBV29-1	TRBJ1-2	.	.
CASSFLGGGLSNQPQHF	TGTGCCAGCAGCTTCTTGGGAGGGGGCCTTTCCAATCAGCCCCAGCATTTT	TRBV5-8	TRBJ1-5	TRBD1	once
CASSLGETYEQYF	TGTGCCAGCAGTTTAGGGGAAACCTACGAGCAGTACTTC	TRBV27	TRBJ2-7	.	.
CASSPSRTDSYEQYF	TGTGCCAGCTCACCGTCCCGGACCGATTCCTACGAGCAGTACTTC	TRBV18	TRBJ2-7	.	.
CASSLLGTDLRLGYGYTF	TGTGCCAGCAGTTTATTGGGGACGGACTTGCGCCTGGGCTATGGCTACACCTTC	TRBV27	TRBJ1-2	.	.
CASSPFRTEYQETQYF	TGTGCCAGTAGCCCCTTCCGGACGGAGTACCAAGAGACCCAGTACTTC	TRBV19	TRBJ2-5	.	.
CASSKDAYRDSDEQYF	TGTGCCAGCAGCAAAGATGCGTACCGGGACAGCGACGAGCAGTACTTC	TRBV11-2	TRBJ2-7	TRBD1	.
CASSTTSGSTDTQYF	TGTGCCAGCAGCACGACTAGCGGTAGCACAGATACGCAGTATTTT	TRBV9	TRBJ2-3	TRBD2	once
CASSPQTLGINQPQHF	TGCGCCAGCAGCCCCCAGACCCTTGGGATCAATCAGCCCCAGCATTTT	TRBV4-1	TRBJ1-5	.	.
CASSQDLPGVGEKLFF	TGTGCCAGCAGCCAAGATCTCCCGGGGGTGGGTGAAAAACTGTTTTTT	TRBV4-2	TRBJ1-4	.	.
CASSYLQGEHEKLFF	TGTGCCAGCAGCTACCTCCAGGGGGAGCACGAAAAACTGTTTTTT	TRBV7-8	TRBJ1-4	TRBD1	.
CAISDGNAGELFF	TGTGCCATCAGTGACGGGAATGCCGGGGAGCTGTTTTTT	TRBV10-3	TRBJ2-2	.	.
CASSPGTVNTEAFF	TGTGCCAGCAGTCCCGGGACAGTGAACACTGAAGCTTTCTTT	TRBV11-2	TRBJ1-1	TRBD1	.
CASSILEGNYGYTF	TGTGCCAGTAGTATTCTGGAAGGGAACTATGGCTACACCTTC	TRBV19	TRBJ1-2	.	.
CASSLSLTGGTEAFF	TGTGCCAGCAGTTTATCCCTGACAGGGGGCACTGAAGCTTTCTTT	TRBV28	TRBJ1-1	TRBD1	.
CASSSSGLAFYGYTF	TGTGCCAGCAGCTCCTCCGGTTTGGCCTTCTATGGCTACACCTTC	TRBV7-8	TRBJ1-2	.	.
CAWSYRQGYSEAFF	TGTGCCTGGAGTTATAGGCAGGGATATTCTGAAGCTTTCTTT	TRBV30	TRBJ1-1	.	few
CASSPGLAGEDTQYF	TGTGCCAGCAGCCCGGGACTAGCGGGGGAAGATACGCAGTATTTT	TRBV7-3	TRBJ2-3	TRBD2	.
CASSLTGRDQPQHF	TGTGCCAGCAGCTTAACGGGGCGAGATCAGCCCCAGCATTTT	TRBV7-2	TRBJ1-5	.	once
CASSGGFNSPLHF	TGTGCCAGCAGTGGGGGTTTTAATTCACCCCTCCACTTT	TRBV2	TRBJ1-6	.	.
CASAKEGSSGNTIYF	TGTGCCAGCGCAAAGGAGGGCAGCTCTGGAAACACCATATATTTT	TRBV2	TRBJ1-3	.	.
CSGEGRLNEQFF	TGCAGCGGGGAGGGGCGGTTGAATGAGCAGTTCTTC	TRBV29-1	TRBJ2-1	TRBD2	.
CASSSILGFTEAFF	TGTGCCAGCAGTTCCATACTGGGGTTCACTGAAGCTTTCTTT	TRBV27	TRBJ1-1	.	many
CASSSIRAGGEKLFF	TGTGCCAGCAGCTCCATAAGGGCCGGCGGTGAAAAACTGTTTTTT	TRBV5-6	TRBJ1-4	.	.
CASSRDRGNYGYTF	TGTGCCAGCAGCCGCGACAGGGGGAACTATGGCTACACCTTC	TRBV14	TRBJ1-2	TRBD1	.
CASSERDRGSYEQYF	TGTGCCAGCAGCGAGAGGGACAGGGGATCCTACGAGCAGTACTTC	TRBV9	TRBJ2-7	TRBD1	.
CSASASREQYF	TGCAGTGCTAGTGCTTCCAGGGAGCAGTACTTC	TRBV20-1	TRBJ2-7	.	.
CASSRDRGAKNIQYF	TGTGCCAGCAGCCGGGACAGAGGAGCCAAAAACATTCAGTACTTC	TRBV6-5	TRBJ2-4	TRBD1	few